This T cell receptor (beta chain) was retrieved from a study of HIV-infected patients and healthy controls. Reverse transcription used approximately 500 ng RNA and constant-region primers for alpha and beta. Each of the alpha and beta chains got its own library through chain-specific third strand synthesis with indices. The cDNA received a 5' RACE adapter containing a random hexamer plus an SP2 sequencing primer site. One entry per CDR3 protein, called by TCRdb with MiXCR from the 5' RACE reads. Found here are around 19,000 distinct CDR3 sequences, approximately 9.6% of them singletons; the top ten hold more than 2%. Study outcomes and limitations: Healthy controls carried many MAIT alpha-chain CDR3s, while HIV+ repertoires had few. A major limitation was that merely sixteen HIV-infected individuals were processed.

CDR3 length: 15 amino acids. The germline V gene has CDR1 MNHEY and CDR2 SVGAGI. Trimming took 6 bases from V and 0 from J, leaving 11 bases between them. All unsorted peripheral T cells were captured because whole blood was used without fractionation. Concerning this clonotype: The antigen is unknown.

The clonotype comes from an adult in good health. The rearrangement uses TRBV6-5 and TRBJ2-2; D unclear. The sequenced material came from blood. CDR3 protein: CASRISDTNTGELFF. The CDR3 DNA follows: TGTGCCAGCAGGATATCGGATACGAACACCGGGGAGCTGTTTTTT.